This passage covers 23 T cell receptor beta chains from one sample sequenced in a study of cytomegalovirus exposure and HLA in healthy donors. PCR was performed using 60 Vbeta and 13 Jbeta primers. Some clones are missing from TCRdb's copy, which holds only in-frame ones; the method was immunoSEQ multiplex PCR. The sample consists of about 300,000 clones, 70% to 90% of them appearing once. Sequencing used PBMCs. The origin of the receptors is a man aged 35-49 years in good health and CMV-seropositive.

The V call is TRBV7-9, the J call TRBJ2-1; TRBD1 aligns across 11 bases. Germline V gives CDR1 SEHNR, CDR2 FQNEAQ (reference sequence). CDR3 size: 18 residues. The V gene end was trimmed by 4 bases and the J gene end by 8 bases; junction bases not matched to a gene: 16. CDR3 sequence: CASSWPIRTGGSLDEQFF. The DNA of the CDR3 is TGTGCCAGCAGCTGGCCAATAAGGACAGGGGGCTCCTTGGATGAGCAGTTCTTC.

The J gene is TRBJ2-7, the V gene TRBV4-2; 12 nucleotides line up with TRBD2. The CDR3 extends over 18 amino acids. The germline gives CDR1 LGHNA, CDR2 YNFKEQ. After removal of 0 bases from V and 0 bases from J, the junction contained 6 bases not matched to a gene. The CDR3 sequence: CASSQDDGLAGISYEQYF. The CDR3 nucleotides read TGTGCCAGCAGCCAAGATGATGGACTAGCGGGAATCTCCTACGAGCAGTACTTC.

The CDR3 here is CASSPAGGPNEQYF. In DNA, the CDR3 is TGCGCCAGTTCCCCCGCGGGAGGGCCGAACGAGCAGTACTTC. This sequence joins TRBV10-2 and TRBJ2-7, with TRBD2 identical over 9 bases. Germline V gene data show CDR1 as WSHSY and CDR2 as SAAADI. Trimming took 9 bases from V and 5 from J; bases not matched to a gene: 11. This CDR3 has 14 amino acids.

The CDR3 sequence is CASSRNRGLEAFF. The DNA for the CDR3 is TGTGCCAGCAGCAGAAACAGGGGGCTAGAAGCTTTCTTT. The chain combines TRBV11-1 with TRBJ1-1, with TRBD1 matching over 9 bases. Germline CDR1 is SGHAT and CDR2 is FQDESV (reference sequence). V was clipped by 5 bases and J by 8 bases; unmatched bases: 6. The length of the CDR3 is 13 residues.

The chain has TRBV27 and TRBJ2-7, with 7 bases matching TRBD2. V lost 5 bases, J lost 9 bases, and 13 bases stayed unmatched. The CDR3 runs to 14 residues. Germline V gene sequence: CDR1 MNHEY, CDR2 SMNVEV (reference sequence). CDR3 amino acids: CASSTSAYTIAQYF. The DNA for the CDR3 is TGTGCCAGCAGTACTAGCGCCTACACCATCGCGCAGTACTTC.

V is TRBV4-1 and J is TRBJ2-1, with D unresolved. V dropped 4 bases and J dropped 3 bases, with 13 bases sitting between them. The CDR3 loop spans 15 amino acids. Germline-derived CDR1 and CDR2 are MGHRA and YSYEKL. The CDR3 loop is CASSRESPLYNEQFF. CDR3 DNA: TGCGCCAGCAGCCGAGAGTCCCCCCTCTACAATGAGCAGTTCTTC.

This clone was observed a single time. CDR3 residues: CASEVDTEAFF. CDR3 coding DNA: TGTGCCAGCGAAGTAGACACTGAAGCTTTCTTT. The V call is TRBV19, the J call TRBJ1-1; D is ambiguous. The CDR3 is made up of 11 amino acids. The germline CDR1 and CDR2 sequences are LNHDA and SQIVND (reference sequence). Trimming left V 9 bases short and J 3 bases short, with 8 bases between.

This clone was found once. V usage is TRBV29-1 and J usage is TRBJ2-7; 8 bases align to TRBD2. Germline-derived CDR1 and CDR2 are SQVTM and ANQGSEA. The ends lost 2 bases at V and 4 bases at J; junction bases unmatched: 10. There are 15 residues in the CDR3. CDR3 in amino acids: CSVERAGGGRYEQYF. The CDR3 DNA follows: TGCAGCGTTGAAAGGGCGGGAGGAGGAAGATACGAGCAGTACTTC.

The gene calls are TRBV7-3 and TRBJ1-2, with 9 bases that match TRBD1. Germline assignment: CDR1 SGHTA and CDR2 FQGTGA. V trimming: 4 bases; J trimming: 8 bases; junction bases outside the gene matches: 8. The CDR3 has 14 residues. CDR3: CASSSGGTGSGYTF. DNA of the CDR3: TGTGCCAGCAGCTCGGGTGGGACAGGGAGCGGCTACACCTTC.

This rearrangement joins TRBV4-1 to TRBJ2-7; the match to TRBD2 covers 10 bases. The CDR3 totals 15 residues. Trimming cost V 4 bases and J 3 bases; bases outside gene matches: 6. Germline loops: CDR1 MGHRA, CDR2 YSYEKL. The DNA of the CDR3 is TGCGCCAGCAGCCTCGGACTAGCGGTTAGCTACGAGCAGTACTTC. It is translated as CASSLGLAVSYEQYF.

V gene TRBV18 combines with J gene TRBJ1-5; no firm D call. Trimming stripped 3 bases from V and 6 bases from J, with 15 bases between. Germline CDR1 is KGHSH and CDR2 is LQKENI. The CDR3 is made up of 15 amino acids. The CDR3 DNA reads TGTGCCAGCTCACCCCGTGGTGCGGAGGGTCAGCCCCAGCATTTT. Protein product: CASSPRGAEGQPQHF.

This sequence joins TRBV7-6 and TRBJ2-7; D perhaps matches TRBD2 (5 bases). V was cut by 0 bases and J by 0 bases, with 6 bases left in between. The germline V gene has CDR1 SGHVS and CDR2 FNYEAQ. This CDR3 is 14 amino acids long. CDR3 sequence: CASSLAGGSYEQYF. As DNA, the CDR3 is TGTGCCAGCAGCTTAGCTGGAGGCTCCTACGAGCAGTACTTC.

V and J are TRBV30 and TRBJ1-6; TRBD1 might be the D (6 bases). The CDR3 length is 13 residues. V lost 3 bases, J lost 9 bases, and 12 bases lay in between. CDR1 GTSNPN and CDR2 SVGIG come from the germline V gene (reference sequence). CDR3 DNA: TGTGCCTGGAGACAGGGTTGGGGTTCACCCCTCCACTTT. Protein: CAWRQGWGSPLHF.

The chain couples TRBV18 to TRBJ2-5; 8 positions agree with TRBD2. The germline V gene has CDR1 KGHSH and CDR2 LQKENI. With V trimmed by 1 base and J by 0 bases, 10 bases remained unmatched. The CDR3 is 18 amino acids. CDR3 bases: TGTGCCAGCTCACCACGGGCCTTAGCGGGAACGTACCAAGAGACCCAGTACTTC. Encoded protein: CASSPRALAGTYQETQYF.

The sample holds one count of this clone. The chain joins TRBV9 to TRBJ2-2, with 10 bases identical to TRBD2. With V trimmed by 0 bases and J by 2 bases, 7 bases remained unmatched. Germline-derived CDR1 and CDR2 are SGDLS and YYNGEE. The CDR3 is 18 amino acids. This CDR3 is CASSVGPSGRSNTGELFF. The CDR3, as DNA: TGTGCCAGCAGCGTAGGGCCTAGCGGGAGAAGCAACACCGGGGAGCTGTTTTTT.

This clone has only a few counts. The V call is TRBV19, the J call TRBJ1-1; 11 nucleotides align to TRBD1. CDR3 size: 13 residues. Trimming cost V 6 bases and J 9 bases; bases outside gene matches: 6. Per the germline V gene, CDR1 is LNHDA and CDR2 is SQIVND (reference sequence). CDR3 amino acids: CASSPGQGAKAFF. CDR3 nucleotides: TGTGCCAGTAGCCCTGGACAGGGGGCGAAAGCTTTCTTT.

The chain has TRBV15 and TRBJ2-2; weak D call: TRBD1 (6 bases). This CDR3 has 15 amino acids. V was cut by 0 bases and J by 7 bases, with 12 bases left in between. Germline CDR1 reads LNHNV; CDR2 reads YYDKDF (reference sequence). CDR3 sequence: CATSRDEGVDGELFF. CDR3 coding DNA: TGTGCCACCAGCAGAGATGAGGGGGTGGACGGGGAGCTGTTTTTT.

This clone was seen just once. The identical CDR3 is also encoded by other nucleotide sequences in the sample. The rearrangement uses TRBV7-9 and TRBJ2-1; TRBD2 agrees at 8 bases. Trimming removed 5 bases from V and 4 bases from J; junction bases left unmatched: 10. Germline CDR1 reads SEHNR; CDR2 reads FQNEAQ (reference sequence). This CDR3 is 16 amino acids long. The CDR3 here is CASSPRLAGGYNEQFF. DNA of the CDR3: TGTGCCAGCAGCCCAAGGCTAGCGGGTGGATACAATGAGCAGTTCTTC.

The chain is built from TRBV19 and TRBJ2-2; D possibly corresponds to TRBD1 (6 bases). V shed 1 base and J shed 3 bases, with 9 bases lying between them. Germline CDR1 reads LNHDA; CDR2 reads SQIVND (reference sequence). The CDR3 length is 15 residues. The CDR3 DNA sequence: TGTGCCAGTAGTATAGCACAGGGATACACCGGGGAGCTGTTTTTT. Its protein product is CASSIAQGYTGELFF.

J is TRBJ2-3 and V is TRBV13; D may be TRBD2 (6 bases). Trimming took off 5 bases at V and 0 bases at J, with 15 bases between the two ends. Germline CDR1 and CDR2: PRHDT and FYEKMQ (reference sequence). The CDR3 runs 16 residues. In DNA form, the CDR3 reads TGTGCCAGCAGCAAACTAGCACAGATTAGCACAGATACGCAGTATTTT. Its translation is CASSKLAQISTDTQYF.

V and J are TRBV5-1 and TRBJ2-7; 10 bases line up with TRBD1. Germline values: CDR1 SGHRS, CDR2 YFSETQ. The CDR3 has 14 amino acids. J was trimmed by 5 bases and V by 4 bases; bases with no gene match: 6. The chain's CDR3 is CASSPPGTGDEQYF. As DNA, the CDR3 is TGCGCCAGCAGCCCCCCCGGGACAGGGGACGAGCAGTACTTC.

The chain is built from TRBV28 and TRBJ1-1; 9 nucleotides line up with TRBD1. The CDR3 contains 13 residues. CDR1 is MDHEN, CDR2 SYDVKM, per germline. Losses at the gene ends were 3 bases for V and 10 bases for J; bases not matched to a gene: 6. The CDR3 protein is CASSFWGTGRAFF. As DNA, the CDR3 is TGTGCCAGCAGTTTTTGGGGGACAGGGAGAGCTTTCTTT.

In this sample, this clone turned up once. CDR3 sequence reads: CASGAGQNTEAFF. In DNA, the CDR3 is TGTGCCAGTGGGGCGGGGCAGAACACTGAAGCTTTCTTT. This chain uses TRBV19 with TRBJ1-1, with a possible D match to TRBD1 (5 bases). Trimming left V 8 bases short and J 1 base short, with 11 bases between. From germline, CDR1 is LNHDA and CDR2 SQIVND (reference sequence). This CDR3 contains 13 residues.